The 21 T cell receptor beta chains presented below share a single source sample, sequenced in a study of OX40 agonist ivuxolimab in advanced cancers. Generated by immunoSEQ multiplex PCR, the TCRdb table keeps only in-frame clones and is missing some. Among about 95,000 clones, approximately 86% were seen once, and the ten largest hold 3% to 4%. The specimen was CD4+ or CD8+ T cells sorted from blood, collected in a trial of the OX40 agonist ivuxolimab. The receptors come from an adult with an advanced solid tumor such as melanoma, head and neck, liver or kidney cancer.

The V gene is TRBV7-2, the J gene TRBJ2-5; D possibly corresponds to TRBD2 (5 bases). CDR3 length: 13 amino acids. The ends were cut back, 0 bases at V and 11 bases at J, with 13 bases in the middle. Looked up from germline, CDR1 is SGHTA and CDR2 is FQGNSA. The DNA of the CDR3 is TGTGCCAGCAGCTTAGCATTAACCGGGGAGCAGTACTTC. It specifies CASSLALTGEQYF.

This clone has only one observation. This chain uses TRBV6-5 with TRBJ2-7; TRBD2 is a possible D gene (7 bases). The CDR3 sequence is 15 residues long. Trimming pared 0 bases from V and 9 bases from J, leaving 18 bases between. The germline gives CDR1 MNHEY, CDR2 SVGAGI. CDR3 amino acids: CASSYSGEGGALQYF. In DNA form, the CDR3 reads TGTGCCAGCAGTTACTCCGGGGAGGGGGGGGCTTTGCAGTACTTC.

This clone was counted a few times. The chain has TRBV19 and TRBJ1-1; TRBD1 might be the D (6 bases). V shed 4 bases and J shed 7 bases, with 19 bases lying between them. CDR3 length: 15 amino acids. Germline V gene data show CDR1 as LNHDA and CDR2 as SQIVND (reference sequence). This CDR3 reads CASSTLENRAREAFF. DNA for the CDR3: TGTGCCAGTAGTACTCTAGAGAACAGGGCCCGTGAAGCTTTCTTT. The full variable domain, completed using reference TRBV19 and TRBJ1-1, is DGGITQSPKYLFRKEGQNVTLSCEQNLNHDAMYWYRQDPGQGLRLIYYSQIVNDFQKGDIAEGYSVSREKKESFPLTVTSAQKNPTAFYLCASSTLENRAREAFFGQGTRLTVV.

The V gene is TRBV6-6, the J gene TRBJ2-7; TRBD1 is a possible D gene (5 bases). The CDR3 sequence is 11 residues long. V shed 7 bases and J shed 2 bases, with 6 bases lying between them. CDR1 MNHNY and CDR2 SVGAGI come from the germline V gene (reference sequence). CDR3: CASKTAYEQYF. CDR3 sequence (DNA): TGTGCCAGCAAGACAGCCTACGAGCAGTACTTC.

This chain links TRBV9 with TRBJ2-1, with TRBD1 matching over 10 bases. Germline assignment: CDR1 SGDLS and CDR2 YYNGEE. The V segment lost 4 bases and the J segment 8 bases; nucleotides outside the gene matches: 9. The CDR3 covers 15 residues. CDR3 region: CASSRSGTGVDEQFF. The CDR3 nucleotides are TGTGCCAGCAGCAGATCCGGGACAGGGGTGGATGAGCAGTTCTTC.

The V and J genes are TRBV10-2 and TRBJ1-2, with D uncertain. The CDR3 extends over 14 amino acids. Germline assignment: CDR1 WSHSY and CDR2 SAAADI. Trimming took off 0 bases at V and 8 bases at J, with 13 bases between the two ends. The CDR3: CASSESMILGGYTF. The CDR3 DNA reads TGCGCCAGCAGTGAGTCGATGATCCTGGGCGGCTACACCTTC.

CDR3 coding DNA: TGTGCCAGCAGGGTGACACAGGGGGTATCTGGCTACACCTTC. Protein product: CASRVTQGVSGYTF. The rearrangement uses TRBV2 and TRBJ1-2, with 8 positions matching TRBD1. The germline CDR1 and CDR2 sequences are SNHLY and FYNNEI. V trimming: 6 bases; J trimming: 7 bases; junction bases outside the gene matches: 10. The CDR3 runs 14 residues.

Concerning this clone itself: Other nucleotide sequences from this sample produce the same CDR3. V gene TRBV20-1 combines with J gene TRBJ1-1; the D is unclear. V was pared by 3 bases and J by 2 bases, with 4 bases between. The CDR3 has 11 amino acids. The germline gives CDR1 DFQATT, CDR2 SNEGSKA (reference sequence). The CDR3 DNA sequence: TGCAGTGCTAGCAGAAACACTGAAGCTTTCTTT. It specifies CSASRNTEAFF.

This clone was detected once. This chain connects TRBV11-2 to TRBJ2-3; TRBD2 might be the D (5 bases). The germline CDR1 and CDR2 sequences are SGHAT and FQNNGV. V shed 1 base and J shed 2 bases, with 16 bases lying between them. This CDR3 has 17 residues. CDR3 sequence: CASSLGFWGDDTDTQYF. In nucleotides, the CDR3 is TGTGCCAGCAGCTTAGGATTTTGGGGAGACGACACAGATACGCAGTATTTT.

The chain has TRBV27 and TRBJ2-1; possible D gene TRBD1, 6 bases. The germline V gene has CDR1 MNHEY and CDR2 SMNVEV (reference sequence). The length of the CDR3 is 15 residues. The V end was cut by 5 bases, the J end by 2 bases, with 13 bases between. CDR3 protein: CASSPPGVTYNEQFF. The CDR3 nucleotides are TGTGCCAGCAGTCCGCCAGGGGTCACCTACAATGAGCAGTTCTTC.

The chain carries TRBV7-2 and TRBJ1-5; D is possibly TRBD1 (6 bases). This CDR3 comprises 13 residues. Per germline, CDR1 SGHTA and CDR2 FQGNSA. Between the trimmed V and J ends, which lost 5 bases and 5 bases, there was a span of 10 bases. In nucleotides, the CDR3 is TGTGCCAGCAGCAACAGACAGGATCAGCCCCAGCATTTT. Translated, it gives CASSNRQDQPQHF.

The chain carries TRBV12-5 and TRBJ2-3; D is undetermined. Germline CDR1 reads LGHNT; CDR2 reads FRNRAP. CDR3 length: 13 residues. The germline V and J ends were trimmed by 1 base and 6 bases, with 8 bases remaining between them. This CDR3 reads CASGLDPRDTQYF. CDR3 in DNA: TGTGCTAGTGGTTTGGACCCCAGGGATACGCAGTATTTT.

The rearrangement links TRBV5-1 to TRBJ1-1; D may be TRBD1 (6 bases). V was clipped by 8 bases and J by 1 base, with 9 bases between them. Germline CDR1 is SGHRS and CDR2 is YFSETQ. This CDR3 spans 12 amino acids. The DNA of the CDR3 is TGCGCCAGTCGGACAGCGAACACTGAAGCTTTCTTT. Translated, it gives CASRTANTEAFF. Looking up the rest from reference TRBV5-1 and TRBJ1-1 gives the full variable domain: KAGVTQTPRYLIKTRGQQVTLSCSPISGHRSVSWYQQTPGQGLQFLFEYFSETQRNKGNFPGRFSGRQFSNSRSEMNVSTLELGDSALYLCASRTANTEAFFGQGTRLTVV.

The rearrangement links TRBV7-8 to TRBJ2-2; 10 nucleotides line up with TRBD1. With 4 bases clipped from V and 3 bases from J, the junction kept 2 bases outside the gene matches. CDR1 and CDR2 (germline): SGHVS, FQNEAQ. CDR3 length: 15 residues. The CDR3 DNA reads TGTGCCAGCAGCTATGGGACAGGGGACACCGGGGAGCTGTTTTTT. It translates to CASSYGTGDTGELFF.

The rearrangement uses TRBV6-5 and TRBJ2-5; 10 nucleotides agree with TRBD1. The J call may be wrong; the DNA end is better matched by TRBJ2-7. The CDR3 is 15 amino acids. CDR1 and CDR2 from the germline V gene are MNHEY and SVGAGI. CDR3 nucleotides: TGTGCCAGCAGACAAGGACAGGGGGGCGCCTACGAGCAGTACTTC. Translation gives CASRQGQGGAYEQYF.

The chain is built from TRBV5-6 and TRBJ2-3, with TRBD2 identical over 8 bases. CDR1 SGHDT and CDR2 YYEEEE come from the germline V gene. This CDR3 comprises 17 residues. V trimming: 6 bases; J trimming: 2 bases; junction bases outside the gene matches: 14. DNA for the CDR3: TGTGCCAGCACCCCCGGGAGGGCGGGCGTTTCCACAGATACGCAGTATTTT. Residues: CASTPGRAGVSTDTQYF.

This sequence joins TRBV6-5 and TRBJ2-3; 7 bases agree with TRBD2. The germline gives CDR1 MNHEY, CDR2 SVGAGI. This CDR3 has 15 residues. The V segment lost 8 bases and the J segment 4 bases; nucleotides outside the gene matches: 12. The CDR3 loop is CASGAGREYPDTQYF. CDR3 nucleotides: TGTGCCAGCGGGGCCGGGCGGGAGTACCCAGATACGCAGTATTTT.

The genes are TRBV9 and TRBJ2-1; 7 bases are shared with TRBD2. This CDR3 is built from 15 residues. Per the germline V gene, CDR1 is SGDLS and CDR2 is YYNGEE. The V segment lost 7 bases and the J segment 4 bases; nucleotides outside the gene matches: 11. The CDR3 DNA follows: TGTGCCAGCTCCGGGGAGGGTGAGGCGTACAATGAGCAGTTCTTC. Its protein is CASSGEGEAYNEQFF.

The gene calls are TRBV7-2 and TRBJ2-7, with 8 bases lining up with TRBD1. V lost 4 bases to trimming and J lost 2 bases; unmatched junction nucleotides: 7. CDR1 and CDR2 from the germline V gene are SGHTA and FQGNSA. The CDR3 has 15 residues. CDR3 sequence reads: CASSSDRDRPYEQYF. Here the CDR3 DNA reads TGTGCCAGCAGCTCGGACCGGGACAGGCCCTACGAGCAGTACTTC.

This clone has only a few counts. This chain uses TRBV19 with TRBJ1-4; the D gene is possibly TRBD1 (5 bases). Germline CDR1 is LNHDA and CDR2 is SQIVND (reference sequence). The CDR3 sequence is 13 residues long. V was shortened by 1 base and J by 8 bases, with 8 bases between the two germline ends. CDR3 sequence: CASSIGQMEKLFF. CDR3 in DNA: TGTGCCAGTAGTATAGGACAGATGGAAAAACTGTTTTTT. The whole variable domain, remainder taken from reference TRBV19 and TRBJ1-4, is DGGITQSPKYLFRKEGQNVTLSCEQNLNHDAMYWYRQDPGQGLRLIYYSQIVNDFQKGDIAEGYSVSREKKESFPLTVTSAQKNPTAFYLCASSIGQMEKLFFGSGTQLSVL.

J is TRBJ2-7 and V is TRBV27; D is possibly TRBD1 (6 bases). V was shortened by 6 bases and J by 0 bases, with 24 bases between the two germline ends. Per germline, CDR1 MNHEY and CDR2 SMNVEV (reference sequence). The CDR3 sequence is 18 residues long. The CDR3 DNA is TGTGCCAGCAGCCTGGGCAGGGGTAATTATGCGGGCTCCTACGAGCAGTACTTC. Protein product: CASSLGRGNYAGSYEQYF.